This record concerns one T cell receptor beta chain sequence. The table came from immunoSEQ multiplex PCR; TCRdb's copy has only in-frame clones and leaves some out. The table shows hundreds of thousands of clones, with roughly 84% occurring only once. This CDR3 contains 13 residues. Per germline, CDR1 SGHTA and CDR2 FQGNSA. Trimming removed 5 bases from V and 5 bases from J, with 10 bases in between. The sample belongs to a study of blood T cell repertoires in COVID-19. This TCR was sampled from a middle-aged woman who had recovered from COVID-19. Sequencing used PBMCs or T cells enriched from blood (not recorded which). J is TRBJ1-3 and V is TRBV7-2; D is ambiguous. The CDR3 DNA sequence: TGTGCCAGCAGCCGCGGGATGCGAAACACCATATATTTT. It yields the protein CASSRGMRNTIYF.